This T cell receptor (beta chain) was profiled in a study of blood T cell repertoires in COVID-19. Study-level information: COVID-19 samples collected from the United States, Italy and Spain covered acute and convalescent phases. Sample material is recorded as cDNA or gDNA derived from T cells, B-cell-depleted T cells, or PBMCs.

The authors' processing: Reference gene primers were amplified, and this amplification served to estimate nucleated cell counts. Sequencing used immunoSEQ multiplex PCR; TCRdb keeps in-frame clones, though not all of them. The V and J calls and the clone size are those of that table, but D and trimming were determined from the DNA. The top ten clones hold 2% to 2.5% of a sample with under 300,000 clones, about 88% of them seen once. The CDR3 length is 17 residues. V lost 5 bases to trimming and J lost 3 bases; unmatched junction nucleotides: 13. The germline CDR1 and CDR2 sequences are SEHNR and FQNEAQ (reference sequence).

The specimen was peripheral blood. This receptor was identified in a woman between 40 and 55 years old who had recovered from COVID-19. The chain carries TRBV7-9 and TRBJ1-3; 7 nucleotides align to TRBD1. The CDR3 nucleotides read TGTGCCAGCAGCCCCGTCCTCCTCCGGACAGGTGGAAACACCATATATTTT. As protein: CASSPVLLRTGGNTIYF.